This TCR beta chain came from a study of blood T cell repertoires in COVID-19. Study context: Sites across the United States, Italy and Spain contributed samples from acute and convalescent COVID-19.

Some clones are missing from TCRdb's copy, which holds only in-frame ones; the method was immunoSEQ multiplex PCR. The repertoire holds about 55,000 clones, with roughly 88% as singletons. The CDR3 loop spans 16 amino acids. V lost 3 bases and J lost 0, with 15 bases in between. Looked up from germline, CDR1 is MDHEN and CDR2 is SYDVKM. The sequenced material came from peripheral blood. This clonotype originated in a man older than 75 with acute or convalescent COVID-19. V usage is TRBV28 and J usage is TRBJ2-7; D perhaps matches TRBD1 (6 bases). CDR3 sequence (DNA): TGTGCCAGCAGTTTCTTACTCCGGGACACCTCCTACGAGCAGTACTTC. Its translation: CASSFLLRDTSYEQYF.